Listed below are T cell receptor beta chains from one sample, sequenced in a study of blood T cell repertoires in COVID-19. Profiled with immunoSEQ multiplex PCR; TCRdb holds only in-frame clones, not every one. The table lists about 88,000 clones, approximately 91% of them singletons. The specimen was peripheral blood. The receptors were gathered from a man aged 55-75 years with acute or convalescent COVID-19. Both conserved end residues are part of each CDR3. A D gene is named only where the DNA matches it firmly. The size entry is marked missing in some rows and otherwise reads once, few, many or a size class.

V gene: TRBV11-1; J gene: TRBJ2-3; D gene: -; clone size: -; CDR3 protein: CASSLASSTDTQYF; CDR3 DNA: TGTGCCAGCAGCTTAGCTTCTAGCACAGATACGCAGTATTTT
V gene: TRBV7-9; J gene: TRBJ2-7; D gene: TRBD2; clone size: -; CDR3 protein: CASSSAGVAYEQYF; CDR3 DNA: TGTGCCAGCAGCTCCGCGGGGGTTGCCTACGAGCAGTACTTC
V gene: TRBV5-1; J gene: TRBJ2-3; D gene: TRBD1; clone size: -; CDR3 protein: CASSLGLGTGGTDTQYF; CDR3 DNA: TGCGCCAGCAGCTTGGGGTTGGGGACAGGGGGCACAGATACGCAGTATTTT
V gene: TRBV3-1/TRBV3-2; J gene: TRBJ2-7; D gene: TRBD1; clone size: -; CDR3 protein: CASSPIGSRTGDYEQYF; CDR3 DNA: TGTGCCAGCAGCCCGATTGGGAGCAGGACAGGGGATTACGAGCAGTACTTC
V gene: TRBV6-5; J gene: TRBJ1-5; D gene: -; clone size: -; CDR3 protein: CAKPGFCNQPQHF; CDR3 DNA: TGTGCCAAACCAGGGTTCTGCAATCAGCCCCAGCATTTT
V gene: TRBV19; J gene: TRBJ2-7; D gene: -; clone size: -; CDR3 protein: CASSIAGAEEQYF; CDR3 DNA: TGTGCCAGTAGTATAGCTGGAGCGGAAGAGCAGTACTTC
V gene: TRBV11-2; J gene: TRBJ2-3; D gene: -; clone size: -; CDR3 protein: CASSLGGRDTQYF; CDR3 DNA: TGTGCCAGCAGCTTGGGGGGAAGAGATACGCAGTATTTT
V gene: TRBV12-3/TRBV12-4; J gene: TRBJ1-2; D gene: -; clone size: -; CDR3 protein: CASSFRYGYTF; CDR3 DNA: TGTGCCAGCAGTTTCCGCTATGGCTACACCTTC
V gene: TRBV6-5; J gene: TRBJ2-3; D gene: -; clone size: -; CDR3 protein: CASSWGLTDTQYF; CDR3 DNA: TGTGCCAGCAGTTGGGGCTTAACAGATACGCAGTATTTT
V gene: TRBV2; J gene: TRBJ1-6; D gene: -; clone size: few; CDR3 protein: CASRGGGSGSPLHF; CDR3 DNA: TGTGCCAGCAGGGGAGGAGGGAGTGGTTCACCCCTCCACTTT
V gene: TRBV10-3; J gene: TRBJ1-2; D gene: -; clone size: -; CDR3 protein: CAISETLQVNYGYTF; CDR3 DNA: TGTGCCATCAGTGAGACCCTTCAGGTTAACTATGGCTACACCTTC
V gene: TRBV3-1/TRBV3-2; J gene: TRBJ1-5; D gene: TRBD1; clone size: -; CDR3 protein: CASSQDNRGNQPQHF; CDR3 DNA: TGTGCCAGCAGCCAAGATAACAGGGGGAATCAGCCCCAGCATTTT
V gene: TRBV19; J gene: TRBJ1-3; D gene: -; clone size: -; CDR3 protein: CASSIARDSGNTIYF; CDR3 DNA: TGTGCCAGTAGTATTGCCAGGGACTCTGGAAACACCATATATTTT
V gene: TRBV7-8; J gene: TRBJ2-3; D gene: TRBD1; clone size: -; CDR3 protein: CASSSGTGRDTQYF; CDR3 DNA: TGTGCCAGCAGTAGTGGGACAGGTCGAGATACGCAGTATTTT
V gene: TRBV7-2; J gene: TRBJ2-3; D gene: TRBD1; clone size: -; CDR3 protein: CASSLSGQGNTDTQYF; CDR3 DNA: TGTGCCAGCAGCTTATCGGGACAGGGTAACACAGATACGCAGTATTTT
V gene: TRBV2; J gene: TRBJ2-1; D gene: -; clone size: -; CDR3 protein: CASSDTRFSYNEQFF; CDR3 DNA: TGTGCCAGCAGTGACACGCGTTTCTCCTACAATGAGCAGTTCTTC
V gene: TRBV7-8; J gene: TRBJ2-7; D gene: TRBD1; clone size: -; CDR3 protein: CASSPISGTGGEQYF; CDR3 DNA: TGTGCCAGCAGCCCCATCTCCGGGACAGGGGGCGAGCAGTACTTC
V gene: TRBV5-1; J gene: TRBJ2-5; D gene: TRBD2; clone size: -; CDR3 protein: CASSPGLAGEETQYF; CDR3 DNA: TGCGCCAGCAGCCCGGGACTAGCGGGAGAGGAGACCCAGTACTTC
V gene: TRBV2; J gene: TRBJ2-7; D gene: TRBD1; clone size: -; CDR3 protein: CASKQGQDYEQYF; CDR3 DNA: TGTGCCAGCAAACAGGGACAGGACTACGAGCAGTACTTC
V gene: TRBV11-2; J gene: TRBJ2-5; D gene: -; clone size: -; CDR3 protein: CASSPNSGQETQYF; CDR3 DNA: TGTGCCAGCAGCCCCAACAGTGGGCAAGAGACCCAGTACTTC
V gene: TRBV6-5; J gene: TRBJ2-2; D gene: TRBD2; clone size: -; CDR3 protein: CASQAGARTGELFF; CDR3 DNA: TGTGCCAGTCAAGCGGGAGCTCGCACCGGGGAGCTGTTTTTT
V gene: TRBV28; J gene: TRBJ2-6; D gene: -; clone size: -; CDR3 protein: CASSLPGVSSGANVLTF; CDR3 DNA: TGTGCCAGCAGTTTACCAGGGGTAAGCTCTGGGGCCAACGTCCTGACTTTC
V gene: TRBV19; J gene: TRBJ2-3; D gene: -; clone size: -; CDR3 protein: CASSYSPGTSTDTQYF; CDR3 DNA: TGTGCCAGTAGCTATTCGCCAGGAACTAGCACAGATACGCAGTATTTT
V gene: TRBV27; J gene: TRBJ2-4; D gene: -; clone size: -; CDR3 protein: CASSRGQGSIQYF; CDR3 DNA: TGTGCCAGCAGCCGAGGACAAGGAAGCATTCAGTACTTC
V gene: TRBV10-3; J gene: TRBJ2-1; D gene: TRBD2; clone size: once; CDR3 protein: CAISEDSGRGYNEQFF; CDR3 DNA: TGTGCCATCAGTGAAGATAGCGGGAGAGGCTACAATGAGCAGTTCTTC
V gene: TRBV25-1; J gene: TRBJ2-7; D gene: TRBD1; clone size: -; CDR3 protein: CASSDLLGTGKTYEQYF; CDR3 DNA: TGTGCCAGCAGTGATCTTCTCGGGACAGGGAAAACCTACGAGCAGTACTTC
V gene: TRBV7-2; J gene: TRBJ2-1; D gene: TRBD2; clone size: -; CDR3 protein: CASSLGPPGGPEGEQFF; CDR3 DNA: TGTGCCAGCAGCTTAGGGCCCCCGGGAGGGCCTGAGGGTGAGCAGTTCTTC
V gene: TRBV19; J gene: TRBJ2-1; D gene: TRBD1; clone size: -; CDR3 protein: CASNLGQGWDEQFF; CDR3 DNA: TGTGCCAGTAATCTGGGACAGGGGTGGGATGAGCAGTTCTTC
V gene: TRBV7-3; J gene: TRBJ2-1; D gene: -; clone size: -; CDR3 protein: CASSLMGGPWGEQFF; CDR3 DNA: TGTGCCAGCAGCTTAATGGGGGGACCCTGGGGTGAGCAGTTCTTC
V gene: TRBV4-2; J gene: TRBJ2-3; D gene: TRBD2; clone size: -; CDR3 protein: CASSKASAGGADTQYF; CDR3 DNA: TGTGCCAGCAGCAAAGCGTCAGCGGGAGGGGCAGATACGCAGTATTTT
V gene: TRBV5-5; J gene: TRBJ2-4; D gene: -; clone size: -; CDR3 protein: CASSYGPTTANIQYF; CDR3 DNA: TGTGCCAGCAGCTATGGTCCGACTACGGCAAACATTCAGTACTTC
V gene: TRBV9; J gene: TRBJ2-5; D gene: -; clone size: once; CDR3 protein: CASSPPAQETQYF; CDR3 DNA: TGTGCCAGCAGCCCCCCAGCACAGGAGACCCAGTACTTC
V gene: TRBV24-1; J gene: TRBJ1-2; D gene: TRBD1; clone size: -; CDR3 protein: CATTKPTGTGYGYTF; CDR3 DNA: TGTGCCACCACTAAACCGACCGGGACAGGCTATGGCTACACCTTC
V gene: TRBV5-1; J gene: TRBJ2-3; D gene: -; clone size: -; CDR3 protein: CASSFDRHTDTQYF; CDR3 DNA: TGCGCCAGCAGTTTCGACAGGCATACAGATACGCAGTATTTT
V gene: TRBV27; J gene: TRBJ1-3; D gene: -; clone size: -; CDR3 protein: CASSLDGAGNTIYF; CDR3 DNA: TGTGCCAGCAGTTTAGACGGGGCTGGAAACACCATATATTTT
V gene: TRBV19; J gene: TRBJ2-2; D gene: TRBD1; clone size: few; CDR3 protein: CASSRVVTTGGLIDTNTGELFF; CDR3 DNA: TGTGCCAGTAGTCGTGTCGTCACGACAGGGGGCCTAATAGACACGAACACCGGGGAGCTGTTTTTT
V gene: TRBV9; J gene: TRBJ2-7; D gene: -; clone size: few; CDR3 protein: CASSVGRGRDEQYF; CDR3 DNA: TGTGCCAGCAGCGTAGGGAGGGGCAGGGACGAGCAGTACTTC
V gene: TRBV29-1; J gene: TRBJ2-3; D gene: TRBD2; clone size: -; CDR3 protein: CSVTAGGSTDTQYF; CDR3 DNA: TGCAGCGTGACAGCGGGAGGGAGCACAGATACGCAGTATTTT
V gene: TRBV2; J gene: TRBJ2-7; D gene: -; clone size: few; CDR3 protein: CASRVGQGGSYEQYF; CDR3 DNA: TGTGCCAGCAGAGTAGGGCAGGGTGGTTCCTACGAGCAGTACTTC
V gene: TRBV5-4; J gene: TRBJ2-3; D gene: -; clone size: -; CDR3 protein: CASSLGRDTQYF; CDR3 DNA: TGTGCCAGCAGCTTGGGGCGGGATACGCAGTATTTT
V gene: TRBV7-6; J gene: TRBJ2-3; D gene: TRBD2; clone size: -; CDR3 protein: CASSASLAVGTDTQYF; CDR3 DNA: TGTGCCAGCAGCGCCTCCCTAGCGGTGGGCACAGATACGCAGTATTTT
V gene: TRBV27; J gene: TRBJ2-7; D gene: -; clone size: -; CDR3 protein: CASTAGPYEQYF; CDR3 DNA: TGTGCCAGCACCGCGGGACCCTACGAGCAGTACTTC
V gene: TRBV7-8; J gene: TRBJ2-3; D gene: -; clone size: -; CDR3 protein: CASSLASVVGTQYF; CDR3 DNA: TGTGCCAGCAGCTTAGCTAGCGTGGTCGGTACGCAGTATTTT
V gene: TRBV6-2/TRBV6-3; J gene: TRBJ2-7; D gene: TRBD2; clone size: -; CDR3 protein: CASSTGLAGFIDEQYF; CDR3 DNA: TGTGCCAGCAGTACGGGACTAGCGGGTTTTATAGACGAGCAGTACTTC
V gene: TRBV7-2; J gene: TRBJ1-5; D gene: TRBD1; clone size: once; CDR3 protein: CASSLDYRGDQPQHF; CDR3 DNA: TGTGCCAGCAGCTTGGACTACAGGGGGGATCAGCCCCAGCATTTT
V gene: TRBV19; J gene: TRBJ2-3; D gene: -; clone size: -; CDR3 protein: CASSIDRNTDTQYF; CDR3 DNA: TGTGCCAGTAGTATAGACAGGAACACAGATACGCAGTATTTT
V gene: TRBV6-5; J gene: TRBJ2-7; D gene: TRBD1; clone size: -; CDR3 protein: CASSRKTGGKEQYF; CDR3 DNA: TGTGCCAGCAGTCGCAAGACAGGGGGGAAGGAGCAGTACTTC
V gene: TRBV18; J gene: TRBJ1-4; D gene: -; clone size: -; CDR3 protein: CASSPAQAEKLFF; CDR3 DNA: TGTGCCAGCTCACCAGCCCAAGCGGAAAAACTGTTTTTT
V gene: TRBV5-1; J gene: TRBJ2-5; D gene: -; clone size: -; CDR3 protein: CASSLVRETQYF; CDR3 DNA: TGCGCCAGCAGCTTGGTTCGGGAGACCCAGTACTTC
V gene: TRBV10-3; J gene: TRBJ2-3; D gene: -; clone size: -; CDR3 protein: CAISEMRADTQYF; CDR3 DNA: TGTGCCATCAGTGAGATGAGGGCAGATACGCAGTATTTT
V gene: TRBV5-8; J gene: TRBJ1-5; D gene: TRBD1; clone size: -; CDR3 protein: CASSAGQVISNQPQHF; CDR3 DNA: TGTGCCAGCAGCGCAGGACAGGTTATTAGCAATCAGCCCCAGCATTTT
V gene: TRBV11-3; J gene: TRBJ2-7; D gene: TRBD1; clone size: -; CDR3 protein: CASSSTGTLSYEQYF; CDR3 DNA: TGTGCCAGCAGCTCGACAGGGACCCTCTCCTACGAGCAGTACTTC
V gene: TRBV6-2/TRBV6-3; J gene: TRBJ2-6; D gene: -; clone size: -; CDR3 protein: CASSPQATGANVLTF; CDR3 DNA: TGTGCCAGCAGCCCACAGGCTACTGGGGCCAACGTCCTGACTTTC